One and the same sample provided the 11 T cell receptor beta chains below, sequenced in a study of CD8 T cells in Susac syndrome. Random hexamers were used to reverse transcribe an amount of about 0.45 to 1 ug RNA. TCRdb reprocessed the immunoSEQ multiplex PCR reads via MiXCR and lists one record per CDR3 protein. The sample lists 100,000 to 150,000 distinct CDR3 sequences; roughly 94% were seen once. The sequenced sample consisted of CD8+ T cells from PBMCs. Receptor source: a human donor with Susac syndrome.

V gene TRBV27 combines with J gene TRBJ1-1; no clear D. The CDR3 covers 14 residues. Germline V CDR1 and CDR2: MNHEY, SMNVEV (reference sequence). Trimming removed 0 bases at V and 5 bases at J, with 10 bases between. The CDR3 protein is CASSLSGRGTEAFF. The CDR3 DNA reads TGTGCCAGCAGTTTATCTGGCCGGGGAACTGAAGCTTTCTTT.

V is TRBV9 and J is TRBJ1-2, with TRBD1 as a possible D gene (5 bases). V was clipped by 0 bases and J by 7 bases, with 16 bases between them. The CDR3 runs 15 residues. The germline gives CDR1 SGDLS, CDR2 YYNGEE. CDR3 residues: CASSVAERGLGGYTF. CDR3 nucleotide sequence: TGTGCCAGCAGCGTAGCGGAACGGGGGTTGGGTGGCTACACCTTC.

The chain uses TRBV29-1 and TRBJ1-2; 9 bases are shared with TRBD1. V was clipped by 5 bases and J by 6 bases; unmatched bases: 1. From germline, CDR1 is SQVTM and CDR2 ANQGSEA. This CDR3 is built from 11 residues. Here the CDR3 reads CSVRTGDGYTF. The DNA of the CDR3 is TGCAGCGTTCGGACAGGGGATGGCTACACCTTC.

This rearrangement joins TRBV29-1 to TRBJ1-2; possibly TRBD1 for D (6 bases). The CDR3 spans 13 residues. Between the trimmed V and J ends, which lost 0 bases and 4 bases, there was a span of 9 bases. Looked up from germline, CDR1 is SQVTM and CDR2 is ANQGSEA. CDR3 in DNA: TGCAGCGTTGAAGACCAGGGGCTCTATGGCTACACCTTC. Amino acids: CSVEDQGLYGYTF.

The chain uses TRBV20-1 and TRBJ2-1; D possibly corresponds to TRBD2 (5 bases). V shed 3 bases and J shed 7 bases, with 19 bases lying between them. CDR1 and CDR2 from the germline V gene are DFQATT and SNEGSKA (reference sequence). This CDR3 has 15 amino acids. The CDR3 DNA is TGCAGTGCTAGGCACTCCGGACTGGTGGAGAATGAGCAGTTCTTC. Translated: CSARHSGLVENEQFF.

The V and J genes are TRBV30 and TRBJ2-3; 9 bases line up with TRBD2. V lost 0 bases, J lost 4 bases, and 5 bases stayed unmatched. This CDR3 region has 15 residues. Germline values: CDR1 GTSNPN, CDR2 SVGIG (reference sequence). The CDR3 loop is CAWSVGGGASDTQYF. The CDR3 nucleotides read TGTGCCTGGAGTGTTGGCGGGGGGGCCTCAGATACGCAGTATTTT.

The chain is built from TRBV9 and TRBJ1-1, with 10 bases that match TRBD1. Germline CDR1 reads SGDLS; CDR2 reads YYNGEE. The CDR3 is 15 residues long. V shed 2 bases and J 2 bases; nucleotides not matched to a gene: 3. The CDR3 region is CASSVTGGLNTEAFF. CDR3 nucleotides: TGTGCCAGCAGCGTGACAGGGGGCTTAAACACTGAAGCTTTCTTT.

This clonotype turned up a few times. The chain joins TRBV6-1 to TRBJ1-1; TRBD1 is a possible D gene (6 bases). Trimming took off 5 bases at V and 0 bases at J, with 16 bases between the two ends. CDR1 is MNHNS, CDR2 SASEGT, per germline. The CDR3 is 16 residues long. The CDR3 DNA follows: TGTGCCAGCAGTCCACCGACAGGCTACCTGAACACTGAAGCTTTCTTT. This gives the protein CASSPPTGYLNTEAFF.

The chain has TRBV25-1 and TRBJ1-6; D is uncertain. The ends were cut back, 3 bases at V and 7 bases at J, with 13 bases in the middle. Germline assignment: CDR1 MGHDK and CDR2 SYGVNS. CDR3 length: 15 amino acids. CDR3 region: CASSDRRQVNSPLHF. CDR3 coding DNA: TGTGCCAGCAGTGATAGACGGCAGGTCAATTCACCCCTCCACTTT.

The rearrangement joins TRBV30 to TRBJ2-7; TRBD1 is a possible D gene (6 bases). The V and J ends lost 0 bases and 0 bases respectively, with 12 bases between them. This CDR3 comprises 15 residues. CDR1 and CDR2 from the germline V gene are GTSNPN and SVGIG (reference sequence). CDR3 in amino acids: CAWSVGGTLSYEQYF. CDR3 bases: TGTGCCTGGAGTGTAGGGGGAACCCTCTCCTACGAGCAGTACTTC.

The CDR3 region is CSLQGAYGYTF. In nucleotides, the CDR3 is TGCAGCCTCCAGGGGGCCTATGGCTACACCTTC. The chain carries TRBV29-1 and TRBJ1-2; 8 bases map to TRBD1. The junction had 3 bases not matched to a gene; V was cut back by 8 bases and J by 4 bases. Germline CDR1 and CDR2: SQVTM and ANQGSEA. The CDR3 is 11 residues long.